Reported below is one T cell receptor beta chain. Its antigen is not identified. Cells were stimulated with CMV-infected fibroblast lysates at approximately 10 ug/mL. Sorted nonresponding memory CD4+ T cells were CD40L-negative, CD69-negative, CD45RO-high. Suppressive ART was started during chronic HIV-1 infection in these adults. This record belongs to a study of persistence of HIV-infected CD4 T cells. The immunoSEQ assay was version 4, run in survey mode. This table comes from immunoSEQ multiplex PCR, and its TCRdb copy is limited to in-frame clones, with some not included. The sample shows about 28,000 clones, roughly four fifths of them seen only once. With 1 base removed from V and 5 bases from J, the gap between germline ends came to 12 bases. There are 15 residues in the CDR3. CDR1 is SGHTA, CDR2 FQGNSA, per germline.

The rearrangement links TRBV7-2 to TRBJ1-5; no clear D. This material consisted of CD4+ T cells sorted from PBMCs after approximately 19-hour stimulation, taken from a patient who received antiretroviral therapy. This receptor was identified in an adult man with HIV who was CMV-seropositive. The CDR3 loop reads CASSLGESLDQPQHF. DNA for the CDR3: TGTGCCAGCAGCTTAGGAGAGTCTCTGGATCAGCCCCAGCATTTT. The full variable domain, rest sourced from reference TRBV7-2 and TRBJ1-5, is GAGVSQSPSNKVTEKGKDVELRCDPISGHTALYWYRQSLGQGLEFLIYFQGNSAPDKSGLPSDRFSAERTGGSVSTLTIQRTQQEDSAVYLCASSLGESLDQPQHFGDGTRLSIL.